The 6 T cell receptor beta chains below come from one sample, sequenced in a study of pediatric ulcerative colitis. Measured with immunoSEQ multiplex PCR; TCRdb has only the in-frame clones, and not every one. The profile shows some 4,500 clones, more than 80% of them singletons. The sequencing sample was made of blood. The receptors originated from a boy younger than 18 who was a control in a study of pediatric ulcerative colitis.

The chain joins TRBV29-1 to TRBJ2-7; D possibly corresponds to TRBD1 (5 bases). Trimming removed 6 bases from V and 3 bases from J, with 12 bases in between. This CDR3 has 12 amino acids. CDR1 and CDR2 (germline): SQVTM, ANQGSEA. CDR3 DNA: TGCAGCGTCCTAGGGGATCTCTACGAGCAGTACTTC. Encoded protein: CSVLGDLYEQYF.

In this sample, this clone turned up once. The chain recombines TRBV7-8 with TRBJ2-1, with 12 bases matching TRBD1. Trimming cost V 3 bases and J 3 bases; bases outside gene matches: 3. The length of the CDR3 is 16 residues. Per the germline V gene, CDR1 is SGHVS and CDR2 is FQNEAQ. The CDR3 sequence: CASSLGTGGIYNEQFF. The CDR3 DNA sequence: TGTGCCAGCAGCTTGGGGACAGGGGGCATCTACAATGAGCAGTTCTTC.

The rearrangement joins TRBV27 to TRBJ1-4; D gene uncertain. Trimming pared 6 bases from V and 6 bases from J, leaving 14 bases between. The CDR3 has 14 amino acids. CDR1 is MNHEY, CDR2 SMNVEV, per germline (reference sequence). Written as DNA, the CDR3 is TGTGCCAGCAGCCTCGTAGGAGCCGATGAAAAACTGTTTTTT. It yields the protein CASSLVGADEKLFF.

This sequence joins TRBV7-9 and TRBJ2-5, with TRBD1 identical over 10 bases. The CDR3 is 16 residues long. The J segment lost 3 bases and the V segment lost 3 bases, leaving 7 bases of the junction unmatched. Germline CDR1 and CDR2: SEHNR and FQNEAQ (reference sequence). In nucleotides, the CDR3 is TGTGCCAGCAGCTTCATCGGGGGGACAGGGGAAGAGACCCAGTACTTC. Its translation: CASSFIGGTGEETQYF.

This chain joins TRBV5-1 and TRBJ2-2, with 13 bases fitting TRBD2. The CDR3 length is 16 residues. Germline loops: CDR1 SGHRS, CDR2 YFSETQ. J was trimmed by 6 bases and V by 1 base; bases with no gene match: 3. For the CDR3, the DNA is TGCGCCAGCAGCTTGTGGACTAGCGGGAGTTCCGGGGAGCTGTTTTTT. This sequence encodes CASSLWTSGSSGELFF.

This clone has just a few counts. V usage is TRBV4-2 and J usage is TRBJ2-7, with D possibly matching TRBD1 (7 bases). The CDR3 is 14 residues long. Per germline, CDR1 LGHNA and CDR2 YNFKEQ. With 7 bases removed from V and 5 bases from J, the gap between germline ends came to 18 bases. The CDR3 reads CASNQGGGGDEQYF. CDR3 sequence (DNA): TGTGCCAGCAACCAGGGGGGTGGGGGCGACGAGCAGTACTTC.